Below, 19 T cell receptor beta chains from the same sample are listed, as sequenced in a study of cytotoxic CD8 clonotypes in ibrutinib-treated CLL. Assay used: immunoSEQ multiplex PCR; TCRdb lists only in-frame clones, some missing. The table lists over 150,000 clones, 81% of them singletons, with roughly 1.9% in the top ten. The sequencing here drew on PBMCs, taken after 12 months of ibrutinib treatment. These receptors originate from a human donor with chronic lymphocytic leukemia.

This chain uses TRBV11-2 with TRBJ2-1; 10 nucleotides line up with TRBD2. The V segment lost 1 base and the J segment 6 bases; nucleotides outside the gene matches: 15. Germline V gives CDR1 SGHAT, CDR2 FQNNGV. This CDR3 has 19 residues. This CDR3 reads CASSLGPLGSGGALNEQFF. The CDR3 bases are TGTGCCAGCAGCTTAGGCCCCCTGGGGAGCGGGGGGGCTCTCAATGAGCAGTTCTTC.

In its sample, this clone was seen once. J is TRBJ1-2 and V is TRBV10-2, with 11 bases lining up with TRBD1. The CDR3 loop spans 14 amino acids. Unmatched junction bases numbered 5, after V lost 7 bases and J lost 4 bases. Germline CDR1 reads WSHSY; CDR2 reads SAAADI. CDR3 sequence: CASNGQGASYGYTF. DNA of the CDR3: TGCGCCAGCAATGGACAGGGGGCTAGCTATGGCTACACCTTC.

V gene TRBV28 combines with J gene TRBJ1-4, with D unclear. Trimming removed 4 bases at V and 7 bases at J, with 10 bases between. Germline V CDR1 and CDR2: MDHEN, SYDVKM. This CDR3 spans 13 amino acids. In nucleotides, the CDR3 is TGTGCCAGCAGTTCTCCTAATGTTGAAAAACTGTTTTTT. This codes for CASSSPNVEKLFF.

This chain joins TRBV28 and TRBJ2-1, with 10 bases matching TRBD1. Trimming cost V 6 bases and J 6 bases; bases outside gene matches: 5. The CDR3 spans 14 residues. Germline V gene sequence: CDR1 MDHEN, CDR2 SYDVKM. The CDR3 DNA reads as TGTGCCAGCAGCCCGGGACAGGGGACCAATGAGCAGTTCTTC. This gives the protein CASSPGQGTNEQFF.

The chain recombines TRBV9 with TRBJ2-5; D unclear. There are 13 residues in the CDR3. V was shortened by 4 bases and J by 3 bases, with 10 bases between the two germline ends. Germline lookup yields CDR1 SGDLS and CDR2 YYNGEE. Written as DNA, the CDR3 is TGTGCCAGCAGCAAGTTGCCAGAAGAGACCCAGTACTTC. This encodes CASSKLPEETQYF.

V usage is TRBV7-2 and J usage is TRBJ2-3; 8 bases are shared with TRBD2. V was pared by 5 bases and J by 4 bases, with 11 bases of the junction left unmatched. The germline V gene has CDR1 SGHTA and CDR2 FQGNSA. This CDR3 region has 16 residues. DNA of the CDR3: TGTGCCAGCAGCCTCCGGGGACTAGTCGGGGCAGATACGCAGTATTTT. Protein: CASSLRGLVGADTQYF. The full variable domain, completed using reference TRBV7-2 and TRBJ2-3, is GAGVSQSPSNKVTEKGKDVELRCDPISGHTALYWYRQSLGQGLEFLIYFQGNSAPDKSGLPSDRFSAERTGGSVSTLTIQRTQQEDSAVYLCASSLRGLVGADTQYFGPGTRLTVL.

The V gene is TRBV9, the J gene TRBJ2-3; the D is unclear. The CDR3 is made up of 16 amino acids. From germline, CDR1 is SGDLS and CDR2 YYNGEE. With 4 bases removed from V and 2 bases from J, the gap between germline ends came to 17 bases. CDR3 coding DNA: TGTGCCAGCAGCCCAGCGACCCCCGCCTCCACAGATACGCAGTATTTT. Amino acids: CASSPATPASTDTQYF.

The chain employs TRBV15 and TRBJ2-1, with 11 bases identical to TRBD1. Looked up from germline, CDR1 is LNHNV and CDR2 is YYDKDF (reference sequence). V shed 1 base, J shed 7 bases, and the junction held 12 bases outside the gene matches. The CDR3 runs 18 residues. The CDR3 sequence is CATSRGRGQGGAGNEQFF. DNA of the CDR3: TGTGCCACCAGCAGAGGCCGGGGACAGGGGGGAGCTGGGAATGAGCAGTTCTTC.

The chain uses TRBV2 and TRBJ2-2; a possible D gene is TRBD2 (7 bases). Deletions cut 5 bases from V and 5 bases from J, with 18 bases between. The CDR3 runs to 16 residues. The germline V gene encodes CDR1 SNHLY and CDR2 FYNNEI. The CDR3 region has the DNA TGTGCCAGCAGTATTAGGGGGGGACAAACGACCGGGGAGCTGTTTTTT. Its translation is CASSIRGGQTTGELFF.

The chain employs TRBV4-2 and TRBJ2-7, with TRBD1 matching over 8 bases. The CDR3 has 18 amino acids. V dropped 4 bases and J dropped 1; count of bases not matched to a gene: 15. CDR1 and CDR2 (germline): LGHNA, YNFKEQ. The CDR3 nucleotides are TGTGCCAGCAGCCCAAACCGGGCAGGGGGCACGAATTCCTACGAGCAGTACTTC. Translated, it gives CASSPNRAGGTNSYEQYF.

This chain joins TRBV6-1 and TRBJ2-7, with 8 bases lining up with TRBD1. Germline trimming cut 6 bases from V and 3 bases from J; bases unmatched to any gene: 4. Germline V gene lookup returns CDR1 MNHNS and CDR2 SASEGT. The length of the CDR3 is 13 residues. This chain's CDR3 is CASRGDRNYEQYF. In DNA form, the CDR3 reads TGTGCCAGCAGGGGGGACAGGAACTACGAGCAGTACTTC.

CDR3 in amino acids: CASSRPTGGNTEAFF. CDR3 nucleotide sequence: TGCGCCAGCAGCCGACCGACAGGGGGGAACACTGAAGCTTTCTTT. The chain is built from TRBV4-1 and TRBJ1-1; 9 nucleotides match TRBD1. V lost 4 bases to trimming and J lost 1 base; unmatched junction nucleotides: 4. The CDR3 spans 15 residues. CDR1 is MGHRA and CDR2 is YSYEKL in the germline V gene.

V usage is TRBV5-1 and J usage is TRBJ2-7; 9 bases match TRBD2. Germline V CDR1 and CDR2: SGHRS, YFSETQ. This CDR3 is built from 13 residues. V was clipped by 4 bases and J by 9 bases; unmatched bases: 8. In DNA, the CDR3 is TGCGCCAGCAGCCTACCGGGACTAGCAGTGCAGTACTTC. Protein: CASSLPGLAVQYF.

CDR3: CASSLSGLAGGLLGETQYF. CDR3 nucleotide sequence: TGTGCCAGCAGCTTATCAGGACTAGCGGGAGGGCTTTTGGGGGAGACCCAGTACTTC. The V call is TRBV11-1, the J call TRBJ2-5; 15 bases are shared with TRBD2. Germline loops: CDR1 SGHAT, CDR2 FQDESV (reference sequence). Unmatched junction bases numbered 12, after V lost 2 bases and J lost 5 bases. CDR3 length equals 19 residues.

The chain recombines TRBV19 with TRBJ2-2; 10 positions match TRBD2. The germline gives CDR1 LNHDA, CDR2 SQIVND (reference sequence). V lost 5 bases to trimming and J lost 5 bases; unmatched junction nucleotides: 5. CDR3 length equals 15 residues. In nucleotides, the CDR3 is TGTGCCAGTAGTGTTCTAGCGGGAGCTACCGGGGAGCTGTTTTTT. Its translation: CASSVLAGATGELFF.

The chain carries TRBV6-5 and TRBJ2-7, with 8 bases that match TRBD1. The V segment lost 5 bases and the J segment 4 bases; nucleotides outside the gene matches: 10. The CDR3 extends over 15 amino acids. CDR1 and CDR2 (germline): MNHEY, SVGAGI. CDR3 coding DNA: TGTGCCAGCAGTGGGGGCGGACAGGGTTCGTACGAGCAGTACTTC. The encoded protein is CASSGGGQGSYEQYF.

The chain is built from TRBV14 and TRBJ2-3; 9 nucleotides match TRBD2. The CDR3 loop spans 17 amino acids. Germline V gene lookup returns CDR1 SGHDN and CDR2 FVKESK. After removal of 0 bases from V and 4 bases from J, the junction contained 8 bases not matched to a gene. CDR3 region: CASSQEVLAGIPDTQYF. The CDR3 region has the DNA TGTGCCAGCAGCCAAGAGGTGCTAGCGGGGATCCCAGATACGCAGTATTTT.

The genes are TRBV4-3 and TRBJ2-7; D is unclear. V lost 4 bases to trimming and J lost 3 bases, with 16 bases between them. CDR3 length: 15 amino acids. The V gene's germline CDR1 is LGHNA and CDR2 YSLEER. In nucleotides, the CDR3 is TGCGCCAGCAGCCCGAACTCTTTGGCTGTCTACGAGCAGTACTTC. Protein: CASSPNSLAVYEQYF.

This clone was observed a single time. The chain recombines TRBV10-1 with TRBJ2-3, with D maybe TRBD2 (6 bases). The V and J ends lost 0 bases and 0 bases respectively, with 25 bases between them. Germline V gene sequence: CDR1 WNHNN, CDR2 SYGVQD (reference sequence). This CDR3 contains 21 residues. The CDR3 here is CASSESTRQSDSGDSTDTQYF. The CDR3 nucleotides are TGCGCCAGCAGTGAGTCGACTCGGCAGTCGGATAGCGGAGATAGCACAGATACGCAGTATTTT.